The 16 T cell receptor beta chains below were found in one sample sequenced in a study of HIV-infected patients and healthy controls. TCRdb re-derived calls from the 5' RACE reads in MiXCR, one entry per CDR3 protein. The repertoire has some 70,000 distinct CDR3 sequences, under 25% of them found once; the top ten carry about 1.5%. The sequenced sample was CD4+ T cells from blood. These receptors all come from a human donor in good health.

The CDR3 DNA sequence: TGTGCCAGCAGCCCCAGATGGGACCCAGATACGCAGTATTTT. Translating it yields CASSPRWDPDTQYF. V gene TRBV6-1 combines with J gene TRBJ2-3; either TRBD1 or TRBD2 may fit D (5 bases each). This CDR3 spans 14 amino acids. The germline V gene has CDR1 MNHNS and CDR2 SASEGT. The V end was cut by 6 bases, the J end by 4 bases, with 14 bases between.

This clonotype was detected ten times or more. The V call is TRBV10-3, the J call TRBJ1-1, with 10 bases identical to TRBD1. The J segment lost 7 bases and the V segment lost 10 bases, leaving 15 bases of the junction unmatched. This CDR3 contains 15 residues. Germline-derived CDR1 and CDR2 are ENHRY and SYGVKD. This chain's CDR3 is CATRSVGQGGIEAFF. The DNA for the CDR3 is TGTGCCACCCGAAGTGTCGGACAGGGGGGGATTGAAGCTTTCTTT.

This clonotype was observed a few times. This chain joins TRBV6-5 and TRBJ2-5; tentatively, D is TRBD1 (7 bases). Germline V CDR1 and CDR2: MNHEY, SVGAGI. V was cut by 5 bases and J by 1 base, with 17 bases left in between. CDR3 size: 16 residues. The CDR3 nucleotides are TGTGCCAGCAGTACCCGGACAGGAGGGGGCCAAGAGACCCAGTACTTC. Translation gives CASSTRTGGGQETQYF.

The table lists this clonotype with a count of one. The chain carries TRBV6-5 and TRBJ2-7; D is ambiguous. CDR3 length: 14 residues. Trimming cost V 5 bases and J 2 bases, with 13 bases left between them. Germline V gene lookup returns CDR1 MNHEY and CDR2 SVGAGI. The CDR3 bases are TGTGCCAGCAGTACACCCGCCAACCCCTACGAGCAGTACTTC. Amino acid sequence: CASSTPANPYEQYF.

CDR3 sequence (DNA): TGTGCCAGCAGCTCCCGCAGGGGTTACGAGCAGTACTTC. This encodes CASSSRRGYEQYF. This chain uses TRBV7-2 with TRBJ2-7, with TRBD1 as a possible D gene (6 bases). V lost 4 bases and J lost 4, with 11 bases in between. In germline, CDR1 is SGHTA, CDR2 FQGNSA. The CDR3 runs 13 residues. Together with reference TRBV7-2 and TRBJ2-7, the CDR3 gives the full variable domain: GAGVSQSPSNKVTEKGKDVELRCDPISGHTALYWYRQSLGQGLEFLIYFQGNSAPDKSGLPSDRFSAERTGGSVSTLTIQRTQQEDSAVYLCASSSRRGYEQYFGPGTRLTVT.

Many counts were recorded for this clonotype. This sequence joins TRBV6-5 and TRBJ2-3; no reliable D call. Germline CDR1 and CDR2: MNHEY and SVGAGI. V was cut by 0 bases and J by 0 bases, with 10 bases left in between. CDR3 size: 16 residues. Written as DNA, the CDR3 is TGTGCCAGCAGTTACTCGAGCGTGCCTAGCACAGATACGCAGTATTTT. This encodes CASSYSSVPSTDTQYF.

In its sample, this clonotype was seen many times. The chain couples TRBV2 to TRBJ2-1; TRBD2 aligns across 13 bases. Germline V gene data show CDR1 as SNHLY and CDR2 as FYNNEI. CDR3 length equals 14 residues. J lost 14 bases, V lost 2 bases, and 6 bases had no gene match. CDR3 sequence (DNA): TGTGCCAGCAGTGAAAGGGGGACTAGCGGGATAGAGTTCTTC. The encoded protein is CASSERGTSGIEFF.

The chain has TRBV23-1 and TRBJ1-5; D is ambiguous. Being an ORF, TRBV23-1 has a function that is uncertain. The germline V and J ends were trimmed by 1 base and 0 bases, with 13 bases remaining between them. The CDR3 consists of 17 residues. The CDR3 here is CASSQYPHISSNQPQHF. As DNA, the CDR3 is TGCGCCAGCAGTCAATACCCCCATATTAGTAGCAATCAGCCCCAGCATTTT.

The table lists this clonotype with a few counts. This rearrangement joins TRBV25-1 to TRBJ1-6; D is undetermined. Trimming shortened V by 5 bases and J by 6 bases, and 5 bases separated the two germline ends. In germline, CDR1 is MGHDK, CDR2 SYGVNS. The CDR3 has 12 residues. The CDR3 sequence: CASSPFNSPLHF. In nucleotides, the CDR3 is TGTGCCAGCAGTCCTTTTAATTCACCCCTCCACTTT.

The table lists this clonotype with a few counts. The rearrangement uses TRBV29-1 and TRBJ2-7; D is undetermined. This CDR3 region has 15 residues. CDR1 and CDR2 from the germline V gene are SQVTM and ANQGSEA. V dropped 5 bases and J dropped 0 bases, with 17 bases sitting between them. The CDR3 loop reads CSVLGRRVSSYEQYF. The CDR3, as DNA: TGCAGCGTTCTTGGAAGACGGGTAAGCTCCTACGAGCAGTACTTC.

Ten or more counts support this clonotype. This chain joins TRBV10-3 and TRBJ2-2, with 11 bases identical to TRBD2. V lost 3 bases and J lost 0; bases outside the gene matches: 21. This CDR3 has 23 residues. CDR1 and CDR2 (germline): ENHRY, SYGVKD. The DNA for the CDR3 is TGTGCCATCAGTGACCCTTTGTTTGGAAGGCCTAGCGGGAGGAGCGCGAACACCGGGGAGCTGTTTTTT. Amino acid sequence: CAISDPLFGRPSGRSANTGELFF.

This clonotype was recorded many times. This chain uses TRBV20-1 with TRBJ2-3; maybe TRBD2 (5 bases). The CDR3 totals 15 residues. Germline-derived CDR1 and CDR2 are DFQATT and SNEGSKA (reference sequence). The V and J ends lost 3 bases and 4 bases respectively, with 17 bases between them. In nucleotides, the CDR3 is TGCAGTGCTAGGCTACGAAGCGGAAGGCCAGATACGCAGTATTTT. This codes for CSARLRSGRPDTQYF.

This clonotype showed up just once. J is TRBJ2-1 and V is TRBV2; 9 bases line up with TRBD2. V lost 7 bases to trimming and J lost 7 bases; unmatched junction nucleotides: 11. CDR3 length: 15 amino acids. Germline V gives CDR1 SNHLY, CDR2 FYNNEI. The CDR3 nucleotides are TGTGCCAGCACCCCCGCCGGCGGGAGGGCTAATGAGCAGTTCTTC. Translated, it gives CASTPAGGRANEQFF.

This clonotype was counted a few times. The chain joins TRBV6-1 to TRBJ2-7; D might be TRBD1 or TRBD2, each matching 5 bases. Germline V gene sequence: CDR1 MNHNS, CDR2 SASEGT. The CDR3 runs 14 residues. Trimming took 1 base from V and 0 from J, leaving 7 bases between them. CDR3 coding DNA: TGTGCCAGCAGTGAAGGGGACGACTCCTACGAGCAGTACTTC. Translation gives CASSEGDDSYEQYF.

V usage is TRBV6-5 and J usage is TRBJ2-7; 9 bases agree with TRBD2. V was pared by 0 bases and J by 4 bases, with 4 bases of the junction left unmatched. CDR1 and CDR2 (germline): MNHEY, SVGAGI. This CDR3 has 15 amino acids. The CDR3 loop is CASSYSASGVYEQYF. The CDR3 bases are TGTGCCAGCAGTTACTCAGCTAGCGGGGTTTACGAGCAGTACTTC.

This chain uses TRBV6-2 or TRBV6-3 with TRBJ2-7; D tentatively reads TRBD1 or TRBD2 (5 bases each). Looked up from germline, CDR1 is MNHEY and CDR2 is SVGEGT. The CDR3 is 11 residues long. V was shortened by 7 bases and J by 4 bases, with 8 bases between the two germline ends. The CDR3 protein is CASIGEYEQYF. CDR3 bases: TGTGCCAGCATAGGGGAGTACGAGCAGTACTTC.